This passage covers 20 T cell receptor beta chains from one sample sequenced in a study of T cells in Graves' hyperthyroidism and ophthalmopathy. What was amplified from RNA transcripts were TCR beta CDR3 regions. HTBI primers were used for first-round RT-PCR of the TCR CDR3. TCRdb called the multiplex PCR reads again in MiXCR, with one record for every CDR3 protein. Among more than 500,000 distinct CDR3 sequences listed, around 45% were seen once. The sample consisted of peripheral blood or thyroid tissue (not recorded which). The receptors derive from an adult woman with Graves' disease, either hyperthyroidism or ophthalmopathy (not recorded which).

The chain employs TRBV25-1 and TRBJ1-6, with D uncertain. In germline, CDR1 is MGHDK, CDR2 SYGVNS. Trimming shortened V by 2 bases and J by 6 bases, and 5 bases separated the two germline ends. The CDR3 is 13 residues long. In DNA form, the CDR3 reads TGTGCCAGCAGTGAAGCGGGTAATTCACCCCTCCACTTT. It codes for CASSEAGNSPLHF.

This clonotype was observed a few times. This may come from a read error, since a much larger clone is one base off. This rearrangement joins TRBV20-1 to TRBJ2-7, with D perhaps matching TRBD1 (5 bases). Germline values: CDR1 DFQATT, CDR2 SNEGSKA (reference sequence). The CDR3 covers 13 residues. The CDR3 protein is CSARDPGIYEQCF. DNA of the CDR3: TGCAGTGCTAGAGATCCAGGGATCTACGAGCAGTGCTTC.

This clonotype was seen ten or more times. The gene calls are TRBV5-1 and TRBJ1-6; weak D call: TRBD1 (5 bases). V lost 4 bases and J lost 10, with 21 bases in between. This CDR3 spans 16 amino acids. The V gene's germline CDR1 is SGHRS and CDR2 YFSETQ. CDR3 in DNA: TGCGCCAGCAGCCTGGGGGGAGGCCCCGCCGGATCACCCCTCCACTTT. It is translated as CASSLGGGPAGSPLHF.

There are many counts of this clonotype. The CDR3 bases are TGTGCCAGCAACAGCCCAGGGGGAAATCAGCCCCAGCATTTT. Amino acid sequence: CASNSPGGNQPQHF. The chain recombines TRBV12-3 or TRBV12-4 with TRBJ1-5; 7 bases are shared with TRBD1. J was trimmed by 4 bases and V by 7 bases; bases with no gene match: 7. The CDR3 is made up of 14 amino acids.

This clonotype has ten or more counts. This rearrangement joins TRBV5-5 to TRBJ1-5, with a tentative D call TRBD1 (5 bases). The CDR3 has 15 residues. V lost 4 bases to trimming and J lost 7 bases, with 18 bases between them. The V gene's germline CDR1 is SGHKS and CDR2 YYEKEE (reference sequence). DNA of the CDR3: TGTGCCAGCAGCCTCCTCGCGGGTGGGGGGCAGCCCCAGCATTTT. Protein product: CASSLLAGGGQPQHF.

V is TRBV10-3 and J is TRBJ1-2; maybe TRBD1 (5 bases). This CDR3 region has 19 residues. V was shortened by 0 bases and J by 0 bases, with 20 bases between the two germline ends. Germline V gene sequence: CDR1 ENHRY, CDR2 SYGVKD. In DNA, the CDR3 is TGTGCCATCAGTGAGTCCCAAGGGGCGGTAATCGTTACTAACTATGGCTACACCTTC. Amino acid sequence: CAISESQGAVIVTNYGYTF.

This clonotype was counted ten times or more. J is TRBJ2-2 and V is TRBV11-2; 7 positions agree with TRBD2. CDR3 length: 23 residues. With V trimmed by 3 bases and J by 5 bases, 30 bases remained unmatched. Germline assignment: CDR1 SGHAT and CDR2 FQNNGV. Here the CDR3 reads CASSFFVGYGISGRLATTGELFF. The CDR3 DNA reads TGTGCCAGCAGCTTTTTCGTCGGTTATGGGATCAGTGGCCGACTAGCTACGACCGGGGAGCTGTTTTTT.

This clonotype was counted between two and nine times. The rearrangement links TRBV2 to TRBJ1-4; no clear D. The CDR3 has 14 residues. Germline CDR1 and CDR2: SNHLY and FYNNEI. Deletions cut 10 bases from V and 5 bases from J, with 17 bases between. Here the CDR3 DNA reads TGTGCCACCCGAGGGAGGTCAGGAAATGAAAAACTGTTTTTT. It yields the protein CATRGRSGNEKLFF. Full variable domain (remainder filled in from reference TRBV2 and TRBJ1-4): EPEVTQTPSHQVTQMGQEVILRCVPISNHLYFYWYRQILGQKVEFLVSFYNNEISEKSEIFDDQFSVERPDGSNFTLKIRSTKLEDSAMYFCATRGRSGNEKLFFGSGTQLSVL.

This clonotype was observed at least ten times. V gene TRBV12-3 or TRBV12-4 combines with J gene TRBJ1-5; D not certain. Trimming removed 3 bases from V and 5 bases from J, with 11 bases in between. The CDR3 is made up of 14 amino acids. CDR3: CASSLLGRDQPQHF. As DNA, the CDR3 is TGTGCCAGCAGTTTGTTAGGTAGGGATCAGCCCCAGCATTTT.

This chain connects TRBV7-2 to TRBJ1-4; D gene unclear. Germline V gene lookup returns CDR1 SGHTA and CDR2 FQGNSA. This CDR3 region has 15 residues. V lost 1 base, J lost 0 bases, and 6 bases lay in between. CDR3: CASSLERSTNEKLFF. CDR3 bases: TGTGCCAGCAGCTTAGAGAGGTCAACTAATGAAAAACTGTTTTTT.

This clonotype was counted ten times or more. The chain has TRBV7-8 and TRBJ2-7; D might be TRBD2 (5 bases). The CDR3 length is 11 residues. V lost 5 bases, J lost 3 bases, and 5 bases lay in between. Germline V gives CDR1 SGHVS, CDR2 FQNEAQ. CDR3 bases: TGTGCCAGCAGCCGGGACTACGAGCAGTACTTC. Translated: CASSRDYEQYF. The full variable domain, rest sourced from reference TRBV7-8 and TRBJ2-7, is GAGVSQSPRYKVAKRGQDVALRCDPISGHVSLFWYQQALGQGPEFLTYFQNEAQLDKSGLPSDRFFAERPEGSVSTLKIQRTQQEDSAVYLCASSRDYEQYFGPGTRLTVT.

This chain uses TRBV20-1 with TRBJ2-6, with TRBD2 matching 15 bases. Germline trimming cut 3 bases from V and 4 bases from J; bases unmatched to any gene: 4. CDR3 length equals 17 residues. Germline V gene lookup returns CDR1 DFQATT and CDR2 SNEGSKA (reference sequence). CDR3 sequence (DNA): TGCAGTGCTAGGGGACTAGCGGGAGGCGCCGGGGCCAACGTCCTGACTTTC. Protein: CSARGLAGGAGANVLTF.

The CDR3 protein is CASSGDWGELPSGANYGYTF. The CDR3 nucleotides are TGTGCCAGCAGCGGTGATTGGGGGGAGCTCCCCTCTGGGGCCAACTATGGCTACACCTTC. The V and J genes are TRBV9 and TRBJ1-2, with D possibly TRBD1 on 5 matching bases. There are 20 residues in the CDR3. The V end was cut by 3 bases, the J end by 2 bases, with 29 bases between. CDR1 SGDLS and CDR2 YYNGEE come from the germline V gene.

This clonotype was seen many times. This CDR3 reads CASSFPGPQPQHF. CDR3 sequence (DNA): TGTGCCAGCAGTTTCCCGGGCCCTCAGCCCCAGCATTTT. The chain has TRBV12-3 or TRBV12-4 and TRBJ1-5; D is unclear. With 3 bases removed from V and 6 bases from J, the gap between germline ends came to 9 bases. The CDR3 runs to 13 residues.

There are many counts of this clonotype. V usage is TRBV20-1 and J usage is TRBJ2-7; the D gene is possibly TRBD1 (6 bases). Between the trimmed V and J ends, which lost 8 bases and 6 bases, there was a span of 14 bases. Germline CDR1 and CDR2: DFQATT and SNEGSKA (reference sequence). This CDR3 is built from 11 residues. The CDR3 DNA sequence: TGCAGTTCCGAACAGGGTCTCGAGCAGTACTTC. This encodes CSSEQGLEQYF.

In its sample, this clonotype was seen many times. The rearrangement uses TRBV20-1 and TRBJ2-7; D gene unclear. Trimming removed 5 bases at V and 7 bases at J, with 18 bases between. Germline V lookup: CDR1 DFQATT, CDR2 SNEGSKA (reference sequence). The CDR3 loop spans 13 amino acids. CDR3 DNA: TGCAGTGCTCGAACGAGCGTAAAGGGAGAGCAGTACTTC. Its protein is CSARTSVKGEQYF.

This chain connects TRBV7-2 to TRBJ1-6; 7 positions match TRBD1. Losses at the gene ends were 5 bases for V and 8 bases for J; bases not matched to a gene: 9. The CDR3 has 15 residues. Germline V gives CDR1 SGHTA, CDR2 FQGNSA. CDR3 amino acids: CASSPQRDSHSPLHF. In DNA form, the CDR3 reads TGTGCCAGCAGCCCACAAAGGGACAGCCATTCACCCCTCCACTTT.

This clonotype was seen only a few times. This CDR3 reads CASSLSTAGRVETQYF. Written as DNA, the CDR3 is TGTGCCAGCAGTTTAAGTACGGCGGGAAGGGTAGAGACCCAGTACTTC. This chain links TRBV28 with TRBJ2-5; maybe TRBD2 (6 bases). Trimming took 2 bases from V and 4 from J, leaving 17 bases between them. Germline lookup yields CDR1 MDHEN and CDR2 SYDVKM. The CDR3 runs 16 residues.

This clonotype is a singleton in its sample. This sequence joins TRBV15 and TRBJ2-5; D possibly corresponds to TRBD2 (6 bases). V lost 0 bases to trimming and J lost 7 bases, with 12 bases between them. CDR3 length equals 14 residues. Germline values: CDR1 LNHNV, CDR2 YYDKDF (reference sequence). The CDR3 nucleotides are TGTGCCACCAGCAGAGATACGTCCGGGGGGACCCAGTACTTC. Translating it yields CATSRDTSGGTQYF.

This chain links TRBV12-3 or TRBV12-4 with TRBJ1-4; possible D gene TRBD1, 6 bases. The ends were cut back, 8 bases at V and 5 bases at J, with 6 bases in the middle. The CDR3 covers 11 residues. The CDR3 is CASGGNEKLFF. The DNA of the CDR3 is TGTGCCAGCGGGGGCAATGAAAAACTGTTTTTT.